This T cell receptor beta chain stems from a study of T cell repertoires in cytomegalovirus infection. At the level of the study: A matching HLA type, together with CMV infection, was signaled by public TCR beta signatures.

CDR3 size: 13 residues. Germline CDR1 and CDR2: DFQATT and SNEGSKA (reference sequence). The V and J ends lost 3 bases and 1 base respectively, with 8 bases between them. General study results and limits: In two of eight donors, the top clonotype was HLA-C-restricted CMV-specific.

TCRdb redid the calling of the reads with MiXCR, one entry per CDR3 protein. The sample consists of approximately 600,000 distinct CDR3 sequences, approximately 40% of them appearing once. To note about this clonotype: Its antigen is as yet unknown.

The receptor comes from a human donor in good health (CMV status not recorded). Some clones in this sample may be carry-over from other donors' samples. This chain connects TRBV20-1 to TRBJ2-3; TRBD2 might be the D (6 bases). This specimen was cultured PBMCs, taken from culture after CMV antigen stimulation. The CDR3 region has the DNA TGCAGTGCTAGGGGGGAGGGCACAGATACGCAGTATTTT. Its translation: CSARGEGTDTQYF.